This TCR beta chain was documented in a study of blood T cell repertoires in COVID-19. Authors' processing steps: Amplification with reference gene primers provided the estimates of nucleated cell counts. Assay used: immunoSEQ multiplex PCR; TCRdb lists only in-frame clones, some missing. That table gives V, J and clone size, and the DNA gave D and trimming. The table includes around 56,000 clones, roughly 79% detected once. CDR3 length: 12 amino acids. V lost 11 bases to trimming and J lost 2 bases, with 12 bases between them. The germline CDR1 and CDR2 sequences are SEHNR and FQNEAQ (reference sequence).

This TCR was sampled from a man in his 60s with acute or convalescent COVID-19. The V gene is TRBV7-9, the J gene TRBJ1-2; D is unclear. The sample comprised peripheral blood. The CDR3 sequence: CAASGKNYGYTF. The CDR3 DNA reads as TGTGCCGCCTCGGGGAAAAACTATGGCTACACCTTC. The full variable domain, with the rest looked up from reference TRBV7-9 and TRBJ1-2, is DTGVSQNPRHKITKRGQNVTFRCDPISEHNRLYWYRQTLGQGPEFLTYFQNEAQLEKSRLLSDRFSAERPKGSFSTLEIQRTEQGDSAMYLCAASGKNYGYTFGSGTRLTVV.